The TCR beta chain under discussion was sequenced for a study of prognosis after radiotherapy for stage I lung cancer. Study background: Some 14 patients presented with newly diagnosed primary stage I lung tumors, and a few carried oligometastatic NSCLC following surgical resection of the primary tumor. Aged about 50 to 85 years, with a median of around 74 years, the patients were 13 men and roughly six women.

This clonotype has at least ten counts. Its antigen remains unknown. Study observations and caveats: Post-treatment Shannon entropy following stereotactic body radiation therapy was lower among patients who developed distant metastases. The way patients used TRBV and TRBJ genes reportedly differed depending on whether they had metastases.

The CDR3 extends over 14 amino acids. V was pared by 4 bases and J by 7 bases, with 12 bases between. Looked up from germline, CDR1 is SGHDT and CDR2 is YYEEEE. Amplicons of TCR beta CDR3 were generated from genomic DNA by two-round multiplex PCR. Round-one PCR had primers specific to each TRBV and TRBJ gene. TCRdb reanalysed the multiplex PCR reads using MiXCR and keeps one entry per CDR3 protein. The table shows about 30,000 distinct CDR3 sequences, with about half occurring only once. This sequence originates from a donor of 50 years or more with non-small cell lung cancer. V is TRBV5-6 and J is TRBJ1-6; D remains ambiguous. Sequencing used PBMCs, obtained before or after stereotactic body radiation therapy (not recorded which). The CDR3 bases are TGTGCCAGCAGCCCCCTCGGTCAGAATTCACCCCTCCACTTT. As protein: CASSPLGQNSPLHF.